Presented here are 10 T cell receptor beta chains from one specimen sequenced in a study of cytomegalovirus exposure and HLA in healthy donors. Primers: 60 Vbeta forward and 13 Jbeta reverse. The method was immunoSEQ multiplex PCR; TCRdb's version includes in-frame clones alone and lacks a portion of them. The sample includes 200,000 to 250,000 clones, roughly 87% seen only once; the top ten take around 5%. The sequenced sample was PBMCs. The source of these receptors is a woman in her thirties or forties in good health and CMV-seropositive.

The rearrangement uses TRBV2 and TRBJ2-1; 9 nucleotides agree with TRBD2. Germline V lookup: CDR1 SNHLY, CDR2 FYNNEI. The CDR3 has 15 residues. Germline trimming cut 5 bases from V and 1 base from J; bases unmatched to any gene: 3. The CDR3 is CASSLTSGSYNEQFF. The DNA for the CDR3 is TGTGCCAGCAGTCTTACTAGCGGGTCCTACAATGAGCAGTTCTTC.

The V and J genes are TRBV6-6 and TRBJ1-5; 8 bases are shared with TRBD1. Germline-derived CDR1 and CDR2 are MNHNY and SVGAGI (reference sequence). This CDR3 spans 15 amino acids. J gave up 7 bases and V 2 bases, and 7 bases lay outside the gene matches. Here the CDR3 DNA reads TGTGCCAGCAGTTACGGCGGACAGGGAGGACAGCCCCAGCATTTT. This sequence encodes CASSYGGQGGQPQHF.

The rearrangement links TRBV10-3 to TRBJ2-7; 7 bases are shared with TRBD1. Trimming cost V 0 bases and J 4 bases; bases outside gene matches: 6. From germline, CDR1 is ENHRY and CDR2 SYGVKD. This CDR3 contains 15 residues. As DNA, the CDR3 is TGTGCCATCAGTGAGTCGGCAGGGGGTGGTTACGAGCAGTACTTC. Translating gives CAISESAGGGYEQYF.

In its sample, this clone was seen a few times. The chain employs TRBV9 and TRBJ2-7, with D maybe TRBD2 (7 bases). V dropped 4 bases and J dropped 3 bases, with 14 bases sitting between them. Germline loops: CDR1 SGDLS, CDR2 YYNGEE. The CDR3 runs to 14 residues. CDR3 in amino acids: CASSRGGGGYEQYF. As DNA, the CDR3 is TGTGCCAGCAGCCGGGGAGGGGGAGGCTACGAGCAGTACTTC.

The rearrangement joins TRBV5-4 to TRBJ2-7; TRBD1 matches at 9 bases. V trimming: 0 bases; J trimming: 0 bases; junction bases outside the gene matches: 1. This CDR3 spans 15 amino acids. CDR1 is SGHNT and CDR2 is YYREEE in the germline V gene (reference sequence). This chain's CDR3 is CASSLGGQGSYEQYF. The CDR3 coding sequence is TGTGCCAGCAGCTTGGGGGGACAGGGCTCCTACGAGCAGTACTTC. Drawing the rest from reference TRBV5-4 and TRBJ2-7, the complete variable domain is ETGVTQSPTHLIKTRGQQVTLRCSSQSGHNTVSWYQQALGQGPQFIFQYYREEENGRGNFPPRFSGLQFPNYSSELNVNALELDDSALYLCASSLGGQGSYEQYFGPGTRLTVT.

The chain uses TRBV4-1 and TRBJ2-6, with 9 bases lining up with TRBD1. The V gene's germline CDR1 is MGHRA and CDR2 YSYEKL. The V gene end was trimmed by 4 bases and the J gene end by 0 bases; junction bases not matched to a gene: 7. The CDR3 covers 18 residues. The CDR3 nucleotides are TGCGCCAGCAGCCGAGGACAGGGGAGGTCCTCTGGGGCCAACGTCCTGACTTTC. It yields the protein CASSRGQGRSSGANVLTF.

V and J are TRBV19 and TRBJ2-1; 10 bases fit TRBD2. CDR3 length: 14 amino acids. Germline lookup yields CDR1 LNHDA and CDR2 SQIVND (reference sequence). V shed 4 bases, J shed 9 bases, and the junction held 6 bases outside the gene matches. As DNA, the CDR3 is TGTGCCAGTAGTAGCAGCGGGGGGGCCCCTGAGCAGTTCTTC. It specifies CASSSSGGAPEQFF.

This clone was detected once. The gene calls are TRBV7-2 and TRBJ2-7; D might be TRBD1 (5 bases). The CDR3 runs 13 residues. Trimming stripped 5 bases from V and 6 bases from J, with 14 bases between. The V gene's germline CDR1 is SGHTA and CDR2 FQGNSA. DNA of the CDR3: TGTGCCAGCAGCCCCGGGCCCCAGGGCGAGCAGTACTTC. Translation gives CASSPGPQGEQYF.

This clone has a handful of counts. Other DNA sequences in this specimen translate into the identical CDR3. The chain combines TRBV9 with TRBJ2-2; the D is unclear. There are 15 residues in the CDR3. CDR1 and CDR2 (germline): SGDLS, YYNGEE. V gave up 0 bases and J gave up 0 bases, with 6 bases separating them. CDR3 amino acids: CASSVVQTNTGELFF. DNA of the CDR3: TGTGCCAGCAGCGTAGTACAGACGAACACCGGGGAGCTGTTTTTT.

The DNA of the CDR3 is TGTGCAGGAGGGGAGGAGACCCAGTACTTC. Translated: CAGGEETQYF. This chain links TRBV30 with TRBJ2-5; D might be TRBD2 (6 bases). Per germline, CDR1 GTSNPN and CDR2 SVGIG (reference sequence). CDR3 length equals 10 residues.